The rows below give T cell receptor beta chains drawn from one sample of a study of blood T cell repertoires in COVID-19. The table came from immunoSEQ multiplex PCR; TCRdb's copy has only in-frame clones and leaves some out. Of around 370,000 clones in the sample, about 88% are singletons; the top ten hold 6% to 8.5%. The sequenced sample was peripheral blood. Receptors originate from a woman between 70 and 85 years old with COVID-19, enrolled during active disease. The CDR3 runs from the conserved cysteine through the conserved F or W. D genes are given only for firm matches. For some rows the clone size is stated as once, few or many, or as a class when expanded; others skip it.

abundance	v_gene	j_gene	d_gene	CDR3nt	CDR3aa
-	TRBV5-1	TRBJ1-2	TRBD1	TGCGCCAGCAGCCGTGGACAGGGAGGGGACTACACCTTC	CASSRGQGGDYTF
-	TRBV24-1	TRBJ2-2	-	TGTGCCACCAGTGTCAGCAGGGCGAACACCGGGGAGCTGTTTTTT	CATSVSRANTGELFF
-	TRBV6-2/TRBV6-3	TRBJ2-5	TRBD1	TGTGCCAGCAGCCCTGGGGGACAGCCGCAAGAGACCCAGTACTTC	CASSPGGQPQETQYF
-	TRBV27	TRBJ1-1	-	TGTGCCAGCTCATTACAGAGGAACACTGAAGCTTTCTTT	CASSLQRNTEAFF
-	TRBV6-5	TRBJ2-3	-	TGTGCCAGCAAACTCGGCACAGATACGCAGTATTTT	CASKLGTDTQYF
-	TRBV28	TRBJ1-5	TRBD1	TGTGCCAGCAGGCGTAATTCCGGGACAGGGACGCGGCAGCCCCAGCATTTT	CASRRNSGTGTRQPQHF
-	TRBV6-6	TRBJ1-2	TRBD1	TGTGCCAGCAGTCAGACAGGGTCCTACGGCTACACCTTC	CASSQTGSYGYTF
-	TRBV5-1	TRBJ1-1	-	TGCGCCAGCAGCTTCGTAGCACCAGGGGACACTGAAGCTTTCTTT	CASSFVAPGDTEAFF
-	TRBV21-1	TRBJ1-2	-	TGTGCCAGCAGCAACAGCAGGGGGCTTGGCTACACCTTC	CASSNSRGLGYTF
-	TRBV7-2	TRBJ2-1	-	TGTGCCAGCAGCTCAGCGGGTCCGGGAAATGAGCAGTTCTTC	CASSSAGPGNEQFF
few	TRBV4-1	TRBJ1-3	-	TGCGCCAGCAGCCAAGATTTCTCACAGTCCTCTGGAAACACCATATATTTT	CASSQDFSQSSGNTIYF
-	TRBV18	TRBJ1-2	TRBD1	TGTGCCAGCTCACCAGAGGACAGGGCGGGATATGGCTACACCTTC	CASSPEDRAGYGYTF
-	TRBV5-1	TRBJ2-3	-	TGCGCCAGCAGCCGCGGACTAGGGGGGACAGATACGCAGTATTTT	CASSRGLGGTDTQYF
-	TRBV24-1	TRBJ1-1	TRBD1	TGTGCCACCAGTGGGACAGGCACTGAAGCTTTCTTT	CATSGTGTEAFF
-	TRBV7-9	TRBJ2-7	-	TGTGCCAGCAGCTTAGACAGGGGGGGCCAGCACGAGCAGTACTTC	CASSLDRGGQHEQYF
-	TRBV10-3	TRBJ1-1	-	TGTGCCATCAGTGAAACGGGCACTGAAGCTTTCTTT	CAISETGTEAFF
-	TRBV5-6	TRBJ2-7	TRBD1	TGTGCCAGCAGCTTGCTACAGGGGGTGTACGAGCAGTACTTC	CASSLLQGVYEQYF
-	TRBV18	TRBJ1-1	-	TGTGCCAGCTCACCGCAACAGGGAGAAGGGACTGAAGCTTTCTTT	CASSPQQGEGTEAFF
once	TRBV6-5	TRBJ2-7	-	TGTGCCAGCAGGGACAGCCTCTACGAGCAGTACTTC	CASRDSLYEQYF
-	TRBV12-5	TRBJ2-5	-	TGTGCTAGTGGTCCCCTGGCGGGGATGGAAGGGACCCAGTACTTC	CASGPLAGMEGTQYF
once	TRBV6-5	TRBJ1-2	-	TGTGCCAGCACCCCGAGTGGCTATGGCTACACCTTC	CASTPSGYGYTF
-	TRBV19	TRBJ2-2	-	TGTGCCAGTAGTATCGGGTTCCAGACCGGGGAGCTGTTTTTT	CASSIGFQTGELFF
-	TRBV11-2	TRBJ1-1	TRBD1	TGTGCCAGCAGGCAGATCAGGGGGAAGAACACTGAAGCTTTCTTT	CASRQIRGKNTEAFF
-	TRBV27	TRBJ2-5	-	TGTGCCAGCTCCTCTAGGGAGACCCAGTACTTC	CASSSRETQYF